The 19 T cell receptor beta chains below all came from one sample that was sequenced in a study of beta chain features in type 1 diabetes. Reverse transcribing all isolated RNA meant expressed TCRB transcripts were sequenced. Data came from immunoSEQ multiplex PCR; TCRdb stores just in-frame clones and leaves some out. The table lists around 400,000 clones, roughly 16% of them singletons. Specimen: naive CD4+ T cells from blood. These receptors all stem from a woman aged 18-35 years in good health.

The chain has TRBV7-9 and TRBJ2-1; 7 bases map to TRBD1. V lost 2 bases, J lost 10 bases, and 5 bases stayed unmatched. CDR3 length: 13 residues. Germline CDR1 is SEHNR and CDR2 is FQNEAQ (reference sequence). The CDR3 nucleotides read TGTGCCAGCAGCTTAATCATACAGGGGGAGCAGTTCTTC. Translated, it gives CASSLIIQGEQFF.

The genes are TRBV11-2 and TRBJ1-5; 7 bases align to TRBD1. V lost 5 bases, J lost 2 bases, and 6 bases stayed unmatched. This CDR3 comprises 15 residues. The V gene's germline CDR1 is SGHAT and CDR2 FQNNGV. DNA for the CDR3: TGTGCCAGCAGCCGAAACAGGGGAGGCAATCAGCCCCAGCATTTT. Protein product: CASSRNRGGNQPQHF.

Concerning this clone: Other DNA sequences from this sample encode an identical CDR3 as well. The chain recombines TRBV30 with TRBJ2-3; 10 bases line up with TRBD1. The J segment lost 3 bases and the V segment lost 2 bases, leaving 2 bases of the junction unmatched. This CDR3 is 14 amino acids long. Germline CDR1 reads GTSNPN; CDR2 reads SVGIG (reference sequence). CDR3 bases: TGTGCCTGGAGTTGGGGACAGGGGACAGATACGCAGTATTTT. It yields the protein CAWSWGQGTDTQYF.

This clone was counted only a few times. This chain joins TRBV25-1 and TRBJ2-7; D uncertain. Germline-derived CDR1 and CDR2 are MGHDK and SYGVNS. The CDR3 loop spans 12 amino acids. V shed 3 bases and J shed 3 bases, with 6 bases lying between them. This CDR3 reads CASSEGHYEQYF. CDR3 bases: TGTGCCAGCAGTGAGGGCCACTACGAGCAGTACTTC.

The chain links TRBV9 to TRBJ2-3; TRBD1 agrees at 7 bases. The length of the CDR3 is 14 residues. The junction had 3 bases not matched to a gene; V was cut back by 1 base and J by 4 bases. Germline V gene lookup returns CDR1 SGDLS and CDR2 YYNGEE. The CDR3 reads CASSVRQGSDTQYF. The CDR3 DNA follows: TGTGCCAGCAGCGTACGACAGGGTTCAGATACGCAGTATTTT.

The V and J genes are TRBV4-3 and TRBJ2-1, with a tentative D call TRBD2 (6 bases). This CDR3 has 15 amino acids. The V and J ends lost 2 bases and 0 bases respectively, with 8 bases between them. The germline V gene encodes CDR1 LGHNA and CDR2 YSLEER. CDR3 in DNA: TGCGCCAGCAGCCAATCTAGCGTCTCCTACAATGAGCAGTTCTTC. Protein sequence: CASSQSSVSYNEQFF.

The V and J genes are TRBV6-5 and TRBJ2-7; a possible D gene is TRBD2 (6 bases). Germline loops: CDR1 MNHEY, CDR2 SVGAGI. Trimming removed 8 bases at V and 0 bases at J, with 17 bases between. The CDR3 consists of 15 residues. The CDR3 sequence is CASQTAGTISYEQYF. The DNA of the CDR3 is TGTGCCAGCCAAACTGCGGGGACGATCTCCTACGAGCAGTACTTC.

This clone was seen a handful of times. The CDR3 nucleotides read TGTGCCAGCAGTTACTCGAGGGCAGGGAACACTGAAGCTTTCTTT. It codes for CASSYSRAGNTEAFF. The rearrangement joins TRBV6-5 to TRBJ1-1; D is undetermined. This CDR3 comprises 15 residues. Per the germline V gene, CDR1 is MNHEY and CDR2 is SVGAGI. V lost 0 bases, J lost 1 base, and 9 bases lay in between.

This sequence joins TRBV14 and TRBJ1-2, with D possibly matching TRBD1 (5 bases). The CDR3 runs 14 residues. V lost 1 base to trimming and J lost 3 bases, with 9 bases between them. CDR1 SGHDN and CDR2 FVKESK come from the germline V gene. The CDR3 sequence: CASSQVGQDYGYTF. CDR3 sequence (DNA): TGTGCCAGCAGCCAAGTGGGGCAAGACTATGGCTACACCTTC.

The chain couples TRBV9 to TRBJ2-7; TRBD1 is a possible D gene (5 bases). Germline CDR1 and CDR2: SGDLS and YYNGEE. Deletions cut 0 bases from V and 5 bases from J, with 15 bases between. This CDR3 spans 15 amino acids. The DNA for the CDR3 is TGTGCCAGCAGCGTAGCTAGGGGTCGTCTCAACGAGCAGTACTTC. It specifies CASSVARGRLNEQYF.

This clone was observed a few times. The chain combines TRBV16 with TRBJ1-5; D is unclear. Germline V gives CDR1 KGHSY, CDR2 FQNENV. V was cut by 2 bases and J by 6 bases, with 8 bases left in between. The CDR3 runs 13 residues. The CDR3 region is CASSQITAQPQHF. Written as DNA, the CDR3 is TGTGCCAGCAGCCAAATAACAGCTCAGCCCCAGCATTTT.

This clone occurred a few times. This chain uses TRBV7-2 with TRBJ2-1, with TRBD2 matching 12 bases. Germline V lookup: CDR1 SGHTA, CDR2 FQGNSA. The CDR3 is 16 amino acids. Trimming took 2 bases from V and 7 from J; bases not matched to a gene: 6. The CDR3 bases are TGTGCCAGCAGCTTAAGGGCTAGCGGGAGGGGTAATGAGCAGTTCTTC. This gives the protein CASSLRASGRGNEQFF.

Only a few counts were recorded for this clone. The chain combines TRBV2 with TRBJ2-5; TRBD1 is a possible D gene (6 bases). The V gene lost 2 bases and the J gene lost 0 bases, with 10 bases spanning the gap. The CDR3 is 15 residues long. Germline-derived CDR1 and CDR2 are SNHLY and FYNNEI. The CDR3 nucleotides are TGTGCCAGCAGTGAAACAGGGCTAAACCAAGAGACCCAGTACTTC. Protein: CASSETGLNQETQYF.

Only a few counts were recorded for this clone. CDR3 in amino acids: CASSLGGASGNEQFF. CDR3 nucleotides: TGTGCCAGCAGCTTGGGAGGGGCTAGCGGCAATGAGCAGTTCTTC. The rearrangement links TRBV5-4 to TRBJ2-1, with TRBD2 matching over 7 bases. This CDR3 spans 15 amino acids. Germline-derived CDR1 and CDR2 are SGHNT and YYREEE (reference sequence). V gave up 0 bases and J gave up 6 bases; unmatched junction bases: 6.

This clone was picked up a small number of times. V gene TRBV2 combines with J gene TRBJ2-2, with D uncertain. The CDR3 consists of 13 residues. Trimming removed 7 bases at V and 4 bases at J, with 10 bases between. CDR1 is SNHLY and CDR2 is FYNNEI in the germline V gene. CDR3 amino acids: CASTPLPTGELFF. Written as DNA, the CDR3 is TGTGCCAGCACACCACTCCCCACCGGGGAGCTGTTTTTT.

The chain employs TRBV30 and TRBJ2-7; D uncertain. The germline CDR1 and CDR2 sequences are GTSNPN and SVGIG (reference sequence). V was pared by 2 bases and J by 0 bases, with 8 bases between. The CDR3 is 13 residues long. CDR3 loop: CAWSPDNSYEQYF. Here the CDR3 DNA reads TGTGCCTGGAGTCCCGACAACTCCTACGAGCAGTACTTC.

This clone was counted only a few times. The chain is built from TRBV25-1 and TRBJ2-7; 9 bases are a match to TRBD1. Germline V lookup: CDR1 MGHDK, CDR2 SYGVNS. The CDR3 is made up of 15 amino acids. V lost 3 bases, J lost 3 bases, and 6 bases stayed unmatched. CDR3 sequence: CASSDPGTGHYEQYF. The CDR3 region has the DNA TGTGCCAGCAGTGATCCAGGGACAGGGCACTACGAGCAGTACTTC.

V gene TRBV28 combines with J gene TRBJ2-6, with no clear D. Germline V CDR1 and CDR2: MDHEN, SYDVKM. CDR3 size: 18 residues. V was trimmed by 6 bases and J by 0 bases, leaving 18 bases between them. The CDR3 reads CASRPKTEAYSGANVLTF. In DNA form, the CDR3 reads TGTGCCAGCAGGCCTAAGACCGAGGCCTACTCTGGGGCCAACGTCCTGACTTTC.

The rearrangement links TRBV11-3 to TRBJ2-1; D perhaps matches TRBD2 (7 bases). The V gene lost 1 base and the J gene lost 4 bases, with 14 bases spanning the gap. The CDR3 has 16 amino acids. Germline lookup yields CDR1 SGHNT and CDR2 YENEEA. For the CDR3, the DNA is TGTGCCAGCAGCTTAGCCGGCGGGGGCGAGTACAATGAGCAGTTCTTC. Its protein is CASSLAGGGEYNEQFF.